The 7 T cell receptor beta chains below were found in one sample sequenced in a study of blood T cell repertoires in COVID-19. The assay was immunoSEQ multiplex PCR, and TCRdb's table has in-frame clones only and misses some. This sample has about 280,000 clones, with approximately 90% found just once. The sample taken for sequencing was PBMCs or T cells enriched from blood (not recorded which). The origin of the receptors is a man aged 40-50 years who had been exposed to COVID-19.

The J gene is TRBJ2-5, the V gene TRBV3-1 (or the pseudogene TRBV3-2); 10 nucleotides line up with TRBD2. With V trimmed by 7 bases and J by 5 bases, 22 bases remained unmatched. The CDR3 is made up of 19 amino acids. Per the germline V gene, CDR1 is LGHDT and CDR2 is YNNKEL (reference sequence). The CDR3 DNA reads TGTGCCAGCATACCGAACGTGGGGGCTAGCGGGAGTTTATCGGAGACCCAGTACTTC. Translated: CASIPNVGASGSLSETQYF.

The chain couples TRBV2 to TRBJ1-5; 8 bases line up with TRBD1. The trim removed 2 bases at V and 6 bases at J, leaving 6 bases unmatched. The CDR3 consists of 15 residues. Per germline, CDR1 SNHLY and CDR2 FYNNEI. CDR3 region: CASSEMGQGAQPQHF. In nucleotides, the CDR3 is TGTGCCAGCAGTGAAATGGGGCAGGGGGCTCAGCCCCAGCATTTT.

The chain carries TRBV24-1 and TRBJ2-2, with D tentatively TRBD2 (6 bases). V shed 4 bases and J shed 3 bases, with 14 bases lying between them. Germline lookup yields CDR1 KGHDR and CDR2 SFDVKD. CDR3 length equals 16 residues. For the CDR3, the DNA is TGTGCCACCAGTGACTCTTCAGCGGGCCACACCGGGGAGCTGTTTTTT. Translated: CATSDSSAGHTGELFF.

The CDR3 bases are TGTGCTAGTGGTTTGAAGGAGAATGAGCAGTTCTTC. Protein product: CASGLKENEQFF. The chain carries TRBV12-5 and TRBJ2-1; D call uncertain. Trimming removed 2 bases from V and 7 bases from J, with 6 bases in between. CDR1 and CDR2 (germline): LGHNT, FRNRAP. This CDR3 contains 12 residues.

This clone was seen a handful of times. Other DNA sequences from this sample encode an identical CDR3 as well. J is TRBJ2-7 and V is TRBV3-1 (or the pseudogene TRBV3-2); 13 nucleotides align to TRBD2. The CDR3 length is 15 residues. Trimming removed 3 bases from V and 2 bases from J; junction bases left unmatched: 1. CDR1 and CDR2 from the germline V gene are LGHDT and YNNKEL (reference sequence). The CDR3 loop reads CASSQGLAGTYEQYF. CDR3 coding DNA: TGTGCCAGCAGCCAGGGACTAGCGGGGACCTACGAGCAGTACTTC.

This sequence joins TRBV19 and TRBJ2-7; D is perhaps TRBD2 (5 bases). The V gene lost 3 bases and the J gene lost 7 bases, with 19 bases spanning the gap. The CDR3 has 15 residues. Germline V CDR1 and CDR2: LNHDA, SQIVND (reference sequence). CDR3 in amino acids: CASSIKGPGSGEQYF. The CDR3 DNA reads as TGTGCCAGTAGTATCAAGGGTCCAGGATCGGGGGAGCAGTACTTC.

The chain combines TRBV30 with TRBJ1-1; D unresolved. The CDR3 extends over 11 amino acids. CDR1 and CDR2 from the germline V gene are GTSNPN and SVGIG (reference sequence). Deletions cut 5 bases from V and 6 bases from J, with 10 bases between. The CDR3 here is CAWHSVAEAFF. The CDR3 bases are TGTGCCTGGCACTCGGTTGCTGAAGCTTTCTTT.